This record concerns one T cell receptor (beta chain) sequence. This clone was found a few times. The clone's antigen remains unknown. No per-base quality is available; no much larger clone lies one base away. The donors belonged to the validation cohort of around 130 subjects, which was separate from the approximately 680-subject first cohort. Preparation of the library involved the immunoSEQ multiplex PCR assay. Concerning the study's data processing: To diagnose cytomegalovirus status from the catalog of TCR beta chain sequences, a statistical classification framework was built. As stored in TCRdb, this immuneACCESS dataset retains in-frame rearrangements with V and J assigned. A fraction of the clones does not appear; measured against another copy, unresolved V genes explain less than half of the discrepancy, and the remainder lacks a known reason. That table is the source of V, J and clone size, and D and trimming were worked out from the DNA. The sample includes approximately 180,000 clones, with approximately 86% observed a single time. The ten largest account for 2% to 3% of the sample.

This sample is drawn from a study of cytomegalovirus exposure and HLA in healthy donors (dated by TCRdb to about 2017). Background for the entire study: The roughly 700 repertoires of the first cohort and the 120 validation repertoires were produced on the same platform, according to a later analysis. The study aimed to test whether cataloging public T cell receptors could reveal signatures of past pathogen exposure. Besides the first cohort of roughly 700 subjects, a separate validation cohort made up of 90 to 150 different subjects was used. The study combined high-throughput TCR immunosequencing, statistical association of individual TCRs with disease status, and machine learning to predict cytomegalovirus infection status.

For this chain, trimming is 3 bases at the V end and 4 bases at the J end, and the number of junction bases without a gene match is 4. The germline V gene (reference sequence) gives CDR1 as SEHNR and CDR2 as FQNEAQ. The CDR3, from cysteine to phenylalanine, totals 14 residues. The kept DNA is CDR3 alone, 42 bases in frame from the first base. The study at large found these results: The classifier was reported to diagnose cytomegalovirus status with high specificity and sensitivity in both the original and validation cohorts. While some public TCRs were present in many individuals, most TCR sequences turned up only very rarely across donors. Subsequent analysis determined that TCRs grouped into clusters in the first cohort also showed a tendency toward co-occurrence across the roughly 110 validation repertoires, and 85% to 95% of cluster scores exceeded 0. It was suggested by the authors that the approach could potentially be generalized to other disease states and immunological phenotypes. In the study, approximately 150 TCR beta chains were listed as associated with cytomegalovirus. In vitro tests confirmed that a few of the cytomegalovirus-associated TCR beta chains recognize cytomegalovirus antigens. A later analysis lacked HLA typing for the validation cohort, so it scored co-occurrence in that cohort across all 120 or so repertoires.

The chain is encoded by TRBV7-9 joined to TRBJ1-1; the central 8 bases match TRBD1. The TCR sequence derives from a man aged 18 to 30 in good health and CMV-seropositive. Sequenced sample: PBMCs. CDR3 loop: CASSFGTGVTEAFF. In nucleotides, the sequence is TGTGCCAGCAGCTTTGGGACAGGAGTCACTGAAGCTTTCTTT.